The source of this TCR beta chain is a study of blood T cell repertoires in COVID-19. For the study at large: COVID-19 samples, acute and convalescent, were from the United States, Italy and Spain. Nucleic acid was either cDNA or gDNA, and it came from T cells, B-cell-depleted T cells, or PBMCs.

With 3 bases clipped from V and 6 bases from J, the junction kept 6 bases outside the gene matches. This CDR3 contains 16 residues. Germline V lookup: CDR1 LGHDT, CDR2 YNNKEL (reference sequence). This clone was counted a single time. Per the study methods: Estimated nucleated cell counts came from reference gene primer amplification. TCRdb's table, derived via immunoSEQ multiplex PCR, lists solely in-frame clones and lacks some. The DNA was the basis for D and trimming; V, J and clone size are from that table. The table shows 280,000 or so clones, with approximately 90% occurring only once. The material sequenced was peripheral blood. This clonotype was sampled from a woman aged 55-69 years with acute or convalescent COVID-19. V is TRBV3-1 (or the pseudogene TRBV3-2) and J is TRBJ2-3, with 13 nucleotides matching TRBD2. DNA for the CDR3: TGTGCCAGCAGCCACTTAACTAGCGGGAGGGAGGATACGCAGTATTTT. Translating gives CASSHLTSGREDTQYF.